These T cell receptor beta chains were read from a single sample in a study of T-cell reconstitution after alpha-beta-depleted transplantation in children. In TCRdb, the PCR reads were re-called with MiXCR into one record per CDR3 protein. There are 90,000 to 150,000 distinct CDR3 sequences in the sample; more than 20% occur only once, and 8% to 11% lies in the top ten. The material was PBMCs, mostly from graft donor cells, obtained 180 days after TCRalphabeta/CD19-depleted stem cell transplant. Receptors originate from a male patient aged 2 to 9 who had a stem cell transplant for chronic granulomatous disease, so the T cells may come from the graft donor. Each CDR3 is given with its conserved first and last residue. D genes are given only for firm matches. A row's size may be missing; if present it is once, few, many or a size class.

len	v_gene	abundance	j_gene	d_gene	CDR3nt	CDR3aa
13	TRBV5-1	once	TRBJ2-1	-	TGCGCCAGCACTAGCCACTCCTACAATGAGCAGTTCTTC	CASTSHSYNEQFF
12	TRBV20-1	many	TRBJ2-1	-	TGCAGTGCTAGAGAGGGTTTGGCTGAGCAGTTCTTC	CSAREGLAEQFF
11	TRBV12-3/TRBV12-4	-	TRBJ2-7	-	TGTGCCAGCAGTGCGTTTTACGAGCAGTACTTC	CASSAFYEQYF
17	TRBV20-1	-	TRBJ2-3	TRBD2	TGCAGTGCTAGAGCGCCGGGACTAGCGGGATTCACAGATACGCAGTATTTT	CSARAPGLAGFTDTQYF
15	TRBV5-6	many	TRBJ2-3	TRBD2	TGTGCCAGCAGCTTGCCTAGCGGGGTCACAGATACGCAGTATTTT	CASSLPSGVTDTQYF
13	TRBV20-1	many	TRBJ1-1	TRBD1	TGCAGTGCTGGACAGGGAATGAACACTGAAGCTTTCTTT	CSAGQGMNTEAFF
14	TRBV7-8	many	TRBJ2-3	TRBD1	TGTGCCAGCAGGCGCGGGACAGGAACAGATACGCAGTATTTT	CASRRGTGTDTQYF
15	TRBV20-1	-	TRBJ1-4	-	TGCAGTGCTAGATCCTTTTTTTTGAGGGATGAAAAACTGTTTTTT	CSARSFFLRDEKLFF
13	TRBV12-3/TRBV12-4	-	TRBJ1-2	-	TGTGCCAGCAGCCCAAGGATCCACTATGGCTACACCTTC	CASSPRIHYGYTF
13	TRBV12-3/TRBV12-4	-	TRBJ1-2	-	TGTGCCAGCAGTTTGGAGGGGAACTATGGCTACACCTTC	CASSLEGNYGYTF
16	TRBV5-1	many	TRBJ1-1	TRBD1	TGCGCCAGCAGCTTGGCTCCGGGACAGGGAATATATGAAGCTTTCTTT	CASSLAPGQGIYEAFF
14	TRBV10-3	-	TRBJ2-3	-	TGTGCCATCAGTGAAAAGCCCAGCACAGATACGCAGTATTTT	CAISEKPSTDTQYF
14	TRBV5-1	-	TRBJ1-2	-	TGCGCCAGCAGCTTGGCCGGGGGCGACTATGGCTACACCTTC	CASSLAGGDYGYTF
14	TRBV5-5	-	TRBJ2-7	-	TGTGCCAGCAGCTTGGAAACGCTCTCCTACGAGCAGTACTTC	CASSLETLSYEQYF
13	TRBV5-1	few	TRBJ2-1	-	TGCGCCAGACGGCGGGGCGGCTATGGGGAGCAGTTCTTC	CARRRGGYGEQFF
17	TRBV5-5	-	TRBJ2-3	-	TGTGCCAGCAGCTTGGGCCTGGAGCCCTACAGGGCAGATACGCAGTATTTT	CASSLGLEPYRADTQYF
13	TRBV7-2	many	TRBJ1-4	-	TGTGCCAGCAGCTTAGGAGGGGCGGGAAAACTGTTTTTT	CASSLGGAGKLFF
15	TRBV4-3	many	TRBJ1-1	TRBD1	TGCGCCAGCAGCCAGGACAGGGATAGATACACTGAAGCTTTCTTT	CASSQDRDRYTEAFF
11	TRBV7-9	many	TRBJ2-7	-	TGTGCCACCGGGGGAGTTTACGAGCAGTACTTC	CATGGVYEQYF
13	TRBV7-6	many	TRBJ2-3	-	TGTGCCAGCAGCTCCATTATCACAGATACGCAGTATTTT	CASSSIITDTQYF
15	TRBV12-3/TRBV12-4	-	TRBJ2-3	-	TGTGCCAGCAGTTTCTGGGGGCCCGGGGCCGATACGCAGTATTTT	CASSFWGPGADTQYF
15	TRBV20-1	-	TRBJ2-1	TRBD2	TGCAGTGCTGGGGGGACTAGCGGGAGGTACAATGAGCAGTTCTTC	CSAGGTSGRYNEQFF
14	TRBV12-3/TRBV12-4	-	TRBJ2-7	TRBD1	TGTGCCAGCAATCCGGGACAGGGAGGAAGGGAGCAGTACTTC	CASNPGQGGREQYF
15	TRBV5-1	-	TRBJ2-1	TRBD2	TGCGCCAGCAGCTGGGGACTAGCGGGAGATGGTGAGCAGTTCTTC	CASSWGLAGDGEQFF
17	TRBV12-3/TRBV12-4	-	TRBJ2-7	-	TGTGCCAGCAGTTTAGACCTAGGCGGAGAACGATCCTACGAGCAGTACTTC	CASSLDLGGERSYEQYF
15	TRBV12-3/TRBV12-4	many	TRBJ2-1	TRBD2	TGTGCCAGCAGTTTATTGGGCGGGGGGTACAATGAGCAGTTCTTC	CASSLLGGGYNEQFF
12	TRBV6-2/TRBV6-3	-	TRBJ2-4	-	TGTGCCAGCAGTTACGAGACAAACATTCAGTACTTC	CASSYETNIQYF
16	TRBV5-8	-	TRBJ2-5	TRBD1	TGTGCCAGCAGCCAAGGGGACAGAACCATCCAAGAGACCCAGTACTTC	CASSQGDRTIQETQYF
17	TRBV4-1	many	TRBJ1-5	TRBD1	TGCGCCAGCAGCCAACTAGGCTCCGGGACAGCTTATCAGCCCCAGCATTTT	CASSQLGSGTAYQPQHF
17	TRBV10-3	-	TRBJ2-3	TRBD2	TGTGCCATCAGTGACTCCAATCGACTAGCGGGGACAGATACGCAGTATTTT	CAISDSNRLAGTDTQYF
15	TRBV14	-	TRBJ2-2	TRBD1	TGTGCCAGCAGCCACCGGGACAGGGGGACCCGGGAGCTGTTTTTT	CASSHRDRGTRELFF
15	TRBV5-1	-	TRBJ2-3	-	TGCGCCAGCAGCTTGGGGGGGTACCGTTCAGATACGCAGTATTTT	CASSLGGYRSDTQYF
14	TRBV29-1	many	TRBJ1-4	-	TGCAGCGTTTTATTGGGCAGGGCCTCCGAAAAACTGTTTTTT	CSVLLGRASEKLFF
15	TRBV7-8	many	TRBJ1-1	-	TGTGCCAGCAGCTTAGATCCCGGGCAGGGTAAGAGAGCTTTCTTT	CASSLDPGQGKRAFF
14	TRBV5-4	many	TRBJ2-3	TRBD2	TGTGCCAGCAGCCGGACTAGCGGGAGGGATACGCAGTATTTT	CASSRTSGRDTQYF
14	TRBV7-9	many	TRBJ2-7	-	TGTGCCAGCAGCTTAGAACTGAACTCCTACGAGCAGTACTTC	CASSLELNSYEQYF
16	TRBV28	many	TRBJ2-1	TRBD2	TGTGCCAGCAGTTTAACCTGGACTAGCGGGAGTAATGAGCAGTTCTTC	CASSLTWTSGSNEQFF
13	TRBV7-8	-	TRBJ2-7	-	TGTGCCAGCAGCTTCTATACCGTGGATGAGCAGTACTTC	CASSFYTVDEQYF
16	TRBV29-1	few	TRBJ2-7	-	TGCAGCGTTCACCTTTTGGGGAACAGGGCCTCCTACGAGCAGTACTTC	CSVHLLGNRASYEQYF
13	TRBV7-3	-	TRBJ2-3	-	TGTGCCAGCAGCTACCGACAGACAGATACGCAGTATTTT	CASSYRQTDTQYF
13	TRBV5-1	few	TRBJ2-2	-	TGCGCCAGCAGGGCCGGAGACACCGGGGAGCTGTTTTTT	CASRAGDTGELFF